This T cell receptor beta chain came from a study of T cells in Graves' hyperthyroidism and ophthalmopathy. Study-wide points: Most thyroid clonotypes expanded above 0.001 appeared in blood too.

About this clonotype: Its antigen is not identified.

The CDR3 runs 16 residues. Germline V CDR1 and CDR2: SGHVS, FQNEAQ. V lost 4 bases to trimming and J lost 2 bases, with 16 bases between them. RNA transcripts were the template for amplifying TCR beta CDR3 regions. An initial round of RT-PCR targeting the TCR CDR3 relied on the HTBI primer set. TCRdb re-called the multiplex PCR reads through MiXCR, storing one row per CDR3 protein. This table holds a few hundred thousand distinct CDR3 sequences, 13% found once. Source material: blood. The V gene is TRBV7-8, the J gene TRBJ2-3, with a possible D match to TRBD2 (7 bases). This sequence originates from a man aged 25-40 years with Graves' hyperthyroidism that later progressed to Graves' ophthalmopathy. The CDR3 region is CASSSGGRGPTDTQYF. DNA of the CDR3: TGTGCCAGCAGCTCCGGGGGGCGGGGGCCCACAGATACGCAGTATTTT.